This record concerns one TCR beta chain sequence. V was clipped by 2 bases and J by 6 bases, with 7 bases between them. The CDR3 is 12 amino acids. Germline CDR1 reads SQVTM; CDR2 reads ANQGSEA. Reverse transcription of roughly 0.45 to 1 ug RNA was performed with random hexamers. TCRdb analysed the immunoSEQ multiplex PCR reads with MiXCR anew, one entry per CDR3 protein. Among about 100,000 distinct CDR3 sequences, approximately 95% were seen once, and the ten largest hold approximately 0.3%. This sample stems from a study of CD8 T cells in Susac syndrome. The sequence was collected from a human donor with Susac syndrome. The V gene is TRBV29-1, the J gene TRBJ2-2; D gene unclear. Material: CD8+ T cells from PBMCs. CDR3 bases: TGCAGCGTTGAAAGGGAATCCGGGGAGCTGTTTTTT. Its protein is CSVERESGELFF.